This T cell receptor (beta chain) was captured in a study of blood T cell repertoires in COVID-19. Overall study: Italy, Spain and the United States were the sources of the convalescent and acute COVID-19 samples.

Authors' analysis steps: Counts of nucleated cells, estimated from reference gene primer amplification, were obtained. The repertoire was sequenced with immunoSEQ multiplex PCR; TCRdb's copy has only in-frame clones and lacks some. Clone size and V and J calls were adopted from that table, with D and trimming inferred from the DNA. The sample consists of under 300,000 clones, around 90% of them appearing once. The germline CDR1 and CDR2 sequences are SGHNT and YYREEE (reference sequence). This CDR3 is built from 14 residues. V lost 3 bases, J lost 4 bases, and 13 bases lay in between. This sequence originates from a woman between 40 and 55 years old who had recovered from COVID-19. The chain links TRBV5-4 to TRBJ1-2; D may be TRBD1 (6 bases). Sequencing was done on a sample of peripheral blood. The CDR3 loop reads CASSWAQGGYGYTF. CDR3 DNA sequence: TGTGCCAGCAGCTGGGCACAGGGCGGCTATGGCTACACCTTC.